This T cell receptor beta chain emerged from a study of response to subunit inactivated influenza vaccine. TCRdb independently ran MiXCR on the RT-PCR reads; one entry per CDR3 protein. This sample has around 850,000 distinct CDR3 sequences, with approximately 18% found just once. Germline loops: CDR1 SGHRS, CDR2 YFSETQ. V was pared by 4 bases and J by 7 bases, with 12 bases of the junction left unmatched. This CDR3 region has 16 residues. Sequenced here: PBMCs from blood, sampled roughly 5 days after vaccination. V usage is TRBV5-1 and J usage is TRBJ1-2; 11 nucleotides agree with TRBD1. This TCR was recovered from a man aged 45 to 65 who received an inactivated influenza vaccine. The CDR3 spells CASSQGQGAAGSGYTF. In DNA, the CDR3 is TGCGCCAGCAGCCAAGGACAGGGGGCGGCTGGTAGTGGCTACACCTTC. Full variable domain (rest looked up from reference TRBV5-1 and TRBJ1-2): KAGVTQTPRYLIKTRGQQVTLSCSPISGHRSVSWYQQTPGQGLQFLFEYFSETQRNKGNFPGRFSGRQFSNSRSEMNVSTLELGDSALYLCASSQGQGAAGSGYTFGSGTRLTVV.